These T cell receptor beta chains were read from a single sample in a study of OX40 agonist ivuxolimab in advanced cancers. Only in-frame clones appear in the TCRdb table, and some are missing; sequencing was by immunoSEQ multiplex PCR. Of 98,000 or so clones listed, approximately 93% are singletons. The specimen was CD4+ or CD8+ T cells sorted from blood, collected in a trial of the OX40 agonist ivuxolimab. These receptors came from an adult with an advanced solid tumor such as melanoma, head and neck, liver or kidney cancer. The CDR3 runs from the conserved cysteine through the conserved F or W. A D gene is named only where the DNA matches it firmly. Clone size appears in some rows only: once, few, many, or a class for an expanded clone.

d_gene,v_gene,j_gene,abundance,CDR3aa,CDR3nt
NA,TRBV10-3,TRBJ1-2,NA,CAICRGLGYYGYTF,TGTGCCATCTGTCGGGGCCTGGGTTACTACGGCTACACCTTC
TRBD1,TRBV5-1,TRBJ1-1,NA,CASSLQGAGAFF,TGCGCCAGCAGCCTACAGGGGGCAGGAGCTTTCTTT
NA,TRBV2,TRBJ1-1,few,CASRFSDTEAFF,TGTGCCAGCAGATTCTCGGACACTGAAGCTTTCTTT
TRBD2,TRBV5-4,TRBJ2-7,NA,CASSLGLARSSYEQYF,TGTGCCAGCAGCCTTGGACTAGCGAGGAGCTCCTACGAGCAGTACTTC
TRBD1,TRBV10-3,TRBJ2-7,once,CAISESSRGSPYEQYF,TGTGCCATCAGTGAGTCGAGCAGGGGGTCCCCCTACGAGCAGTACTTC
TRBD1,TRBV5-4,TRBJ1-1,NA,CASSAEGQGTTEAFF,TGTGCCAGCAGCGCCGAGGGACAGGGGACCACTGAAGCTTTCTTT
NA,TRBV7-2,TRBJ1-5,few,CASSSQGRGQPQHF,TGTGCCAGCAGCTCGCAGGGTAGGGGTCAGCCCCAGCATTTT
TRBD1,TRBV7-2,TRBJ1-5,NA,CASSSGQLYNQPQHF,TGTGCCAGCAGCTCGGGACAGCTATACAATCAGCCCCAGCATTTT
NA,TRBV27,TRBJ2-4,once,CASRISVAKNIQYF,TGTGCCAGCAGGATCAGCGTGGCCAAAAACATTCAGTACTTC
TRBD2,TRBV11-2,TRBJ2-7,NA,CASSSTSGRAPYF,TGTGCCAGCAGCTCGACTAGCGGGAGGGCCCCATACTTC
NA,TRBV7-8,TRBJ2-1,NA,CASSLRWATNEQFF,TGTGCCAGCAGCTTAAGGTGGGCTACTAATGAGCAGTTCTTC
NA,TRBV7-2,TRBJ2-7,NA,CASSLSQASYEQYF,TGTGCCAGCAGCTTGAGCCAGGCTAGCTACGAGCAGTACTTC
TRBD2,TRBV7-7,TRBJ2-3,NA,CASSFSASGRMVDTQYF,TGTGCTAGCAGCTTCTCGGCTAGCGGGAGAATGGTGGATACGCAGTATTTT
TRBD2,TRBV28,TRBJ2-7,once,CASSPPGLAGLYEQYF,TGTGCCAGCAGTCCACCGGGACTAGCGGGCCTTTACGAGCAGTACTTC
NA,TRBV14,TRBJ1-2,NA,CASSQMGILYGYTF,TGTGCCAGCAGCCAAATGGGCATTCTCTATGGCTACACCTTC
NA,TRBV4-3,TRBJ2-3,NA,CASSRRGTDTQYF,TGCGCCAGCAGTCGCAGGGGCACAGATACGCAGTATTTT
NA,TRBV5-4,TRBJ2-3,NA,CASSLGGLAITDTQYF,TGTGCCAGCAGCTTGGGGGGGCTCGCAATCACAGATACGCAGTATTTT
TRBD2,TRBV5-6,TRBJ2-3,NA,CASSRLLAGAAGDTQYF,TGTGCCAGCAGCCGGCTTCTAGCGGGGGCCGCGGGAGATACGCAGTATTTT
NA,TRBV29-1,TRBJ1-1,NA,CSVERGGTEAFF,TGCAGCGTTGAAAGGGGGGGCACTGAAGCTTTCTTT
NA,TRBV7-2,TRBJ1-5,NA,CASSLKGNQGNQPQHF,TGTGCCAGCAGCCTAAAGGGGAATCAAGGCAATCAGCCCCAGCATTTT
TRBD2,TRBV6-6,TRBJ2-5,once,CASKGTSGEETQYF,TGTGCCAGCAAAGGGACTAGCGGGGAAGAGACCCAGTACTTC
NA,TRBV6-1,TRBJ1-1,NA,CASSGLGKLNTEAFF,TGTGCCAGCAGTGGGTTAGGGAAATTGAACACTGAAGCTTTCTTT
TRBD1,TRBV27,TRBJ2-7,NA,CASTAIYRGHYEQYF,TGTGCCAGCACCGCCATATACAGGGGCCACTACGAGCAGTACTTC
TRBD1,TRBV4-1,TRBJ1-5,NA,CASSQSGTGANQPQHF,TGCGCCAGCAGCCAATCCGGGACAGGGGCTAATCAGCCCCAGCATTTT
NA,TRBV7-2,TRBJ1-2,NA,CASSLGRNYGYTF,TGTGCCAGCAGCTTAGGGCGGAACTATGGCTACACCTTC
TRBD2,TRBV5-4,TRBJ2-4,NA,CASSAVRGLPADF,TGTGCCAGCAGCGCAGTGAGGGGACTACCAGCGGACTTC
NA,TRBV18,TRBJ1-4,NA,CASSPRGEVNEKLFF,TGTGCCAGCTCACCACGCGGGGAGGTTAATGAAAAACTGTTTTTT
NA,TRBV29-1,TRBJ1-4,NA,CSVEGHQGREKLFF,TGCAGCGTTGAAGGGCACCAGGGCCGTGAAAAACTGTTTTTT
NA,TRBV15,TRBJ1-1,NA,CATSRDPGTEAFF,TGTGCCACCAGCAGAGATCCGGGCACTGAAGCTTTCTTT
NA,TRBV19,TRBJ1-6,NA,CASRRDLNSPLHF,TGTGCCAGTAGGAGGGATTTAAATTCACCCCTCCACTTT
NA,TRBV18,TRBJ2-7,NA,CASSPPEGAAYEQYF,TGTGCCAGCTCACCACCGGAGGGGGCGGCCTACGAGCAGTACTTC
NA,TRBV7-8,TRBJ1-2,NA,CASSLAEGRGGYTF,TGTGCCAGCAGCTTAGCGGAGGGGAGGGGTGGCTACACCTTC
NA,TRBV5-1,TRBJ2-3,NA,CASSFRPGSTDTQYF,TGCGCCAGCAGCTTCCGGCCGGGCTCCACAGATACGCAGTATTTT
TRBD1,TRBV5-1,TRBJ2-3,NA,CASSSSGTGGRDTQYF,TGCGCCAGCAGCTCTTCCGGGACAGGGGGCCGGGATACGCAGTATTTT
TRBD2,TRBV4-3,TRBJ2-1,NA,CASSQGEGQRGSSYNEQFF,TGCGCCAGCAGCCAGGGTGAGGGGCAGCGGGGCAGCTCCTACAATGAGCAGTTCTTC
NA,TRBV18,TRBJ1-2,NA,CASSVGNYGYTF,TGTGCCAGCTCAGTGGGTAACTATGGCTACACCTTC
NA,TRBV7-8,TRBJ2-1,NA,CASSLTYRVPNEQFF,TGTGCCAGCAGCCTTACGTACAGGGTTCCCAATGAGCAGTTCTTC
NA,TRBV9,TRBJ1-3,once,CASSVDSLSRPGNTIYF,TGTGCCAGCAGCGTAGACAGCCTCTCTCGCCCTGGAAACACCATATATTTT